Listed below are T cell receptor beta chains from one sample, sequenced in a study of OX40 agonist ivuxolimab in advanced cancers. Sequenced by immunoSEQ multiplex PCR; TCRdb stores in-frame clones only, minus some. The repertoire has around 100,000 clones, approximately 90% of them found once; the top ten carry 0.25% to 0.35%. This material consisted of CD4+ or CD8+ T cells sorted from blood, taken in a trial of the OX40 agonist ivuxolimab. All receptors come from an adult with an advanced solid tumor such as melanoma, head and neck, liver or kidney cancer. Each CDR3 is given with its conserved first and last residue. The D gene is left open where the match is weak. A clone size is listed for some rows: how often the clone was seen (once, few, many), or a class if it is expanded.

V gene	J gene	D gene	clone size	CDR3 protein	CDR3 DNA
TRBV28	TRBJ2-2	TRBD1	-	CASSTTGVDRAGELFF	TGTGCCAGCAGTACGACAGGGGTAGATCGGGCCGGGGAGCTGTTTTTT
TRBV6-5	TRBJ2-7	TRBD2	once	CASSTNRGGAGQYF	TGTGCCAGCAGTACTAACCGGGGGGGGGCCGGGCAGTACTTC
TRBV19	TRBJ2-3	-	-	CASSMGSSASTDTQYF	TGTGCCAGTAGTATGGGTTCTAGCGCTAGCACAGATACGCAGTATTTT
TRBV9	TRBJ2-1	-	-	CASSTQNYNEQFF	TGTGCCAGCAGCACCCAGAACTACAATGAGCAGTTCTTC
TRBV11-2	TRBJ1-4	TRBD1	-	CASSLGRPGQGAPNEKLFF	TGTGCCAGCAGCTTAGGAAGACCGGGACAGGGGGCCCCTAATGAAAAACTGTTTTTT
TRBV4-1	TRBJ2-2	-	-	CASSQALRPTGTGELFF	TGCGCCAGCAGCCAAGCGTTGCGGCCCACGGGCACCGGGGAGCTGTTTTTT
TRBV18	TRBJ2-5	TRBD2	-	CASSPSGGVETQYF	TGTGCCAGCTCACCTTCGGGAGGGGTAGAGACCCAGTACTTC
TRBV15	TRBJ1-1	-	-	CATSRVGTPTGTEAFF	TGTGCCACCAGCAGAGTCGGCACTCCAACGGGGACTGAAGCTTTCTTT
TRBV7-9	TRBJ2-5	TRBD2	-	CASTRLLTSGVGTQYF	TGTGCCAGCACAAGGCTCTTGACCAGCGGGGTGGGGACCCAGTACTTC
TRBV15	TRBJ2-7	-	-	CATSRDQGLPNEQYF	TGTGCCACCAGCAGAGATCAGGGATTACCTAACGAGCAGTACTTC
TRBV5-4	TRBJ2-4	TRBD2	-	CASSPGTSGRARNIQYF	TGTGCCAGCAGCCCCGGGACTAGCGGGAGGGCGAGGAACATTCAGTACTTC
TRBV7-2	TRBJ2-1	-	-	CASSITSGTNNEQFF	TGTGCCAGCAGCATAACTTCCGGGACAAACAATGAGCAGTTCTTC
TRBV23-1	TRBJ2-7	-	-	CASTPGRDLAREQYF	TGCGCCAGCACCCCCGGCAGGGATCTAGCCCGGGAGCAGTACTTC
TRBV5-5	TRBJ1-1	-	-	CASSLSTEAFF	TGTGCCAGCAGCTTATCCACTGAAGCTTTCTTT
TRBV29-1	TRBJ2-5	TRBD2	-	CSAEGWLAGGKQETQYF	TGCAGCGCTGAGGGTTGGCTAGCGGGAGGGAAACAAGAGACCCAGTACTTC
TRBV4-1	TRBJ2-3	-	-	CASSQEGAHTQYF	TGCGCCAGCAGCCAAGAGGGAGCACATACGCAGTATTTT
TRBV6-6	TRBJ1-2	-	-	CASKALREHFDGYTF	TGTGCCAGCAAAGCCCTGCGGGAGCATTTTGATGGCTACACCTTC
TRBV5-5	TRBJ1-5	TRBD1	-	CASSLGQGLSNQPQHF	TGTGCCAGCAGCTTGGGACAGGGTCTAAGCAATCAGCCCCAGCATTTT
TRBV18	TRBJ2-7	-	-	CASSPPGRGEQYF	TGTGCCAGCTCACCACCCGGGCGCGGGGAGCAGTACTTC
TRBV27	TRBJ2-5	-	once	CASSLTLGETQYF	TGTGCCAGCAGTTTAACCCTCGGGGAGACCCAGTACTTC
TRBV21-1	TRBJ2-2	-	once	CASSKSGLATNTGELFF	TGTGCCAGCAGCAAATCGGGACTAGCGACTAACACCGGGGAGCTGTTTTTT
TRBV30	TRBJ2-7	TRBD1	-	CAWSQGQTHEQYF	TGTGCCTGGAGTCAGGGACAGACTCACGAGCAGTACTTC
TRBV19	TRBJ2-1	TRBD2	-	CASSTVGRDHNEQFF	TGTGCCAGTAGTACTGTGGGGAGGGACCACAATGAGCAGTTCTTC
TRBV30	TRBJ2-1	-	once	CAWGRIYNEQFF	TGTGCCTGGGGGCGGATTTACAATGAGCAGTTCTTC
TRBV29-1	TRBJ1-2	-	-	CSVGFGSYGYTF	TGCAGCGTTGGGTTCGGATCCTATGGCTACACCTTC
TRBV28	TRBJ2-7	TRBD2	-	CASSWPGLGAYEQYF	TGTGCCAGCAGTTGGCCGGGACTAGGGGCCTACGAGCAGTACTTC
TRBV7-2	TRBJ2-7	TRBD2	once	CASSLESGRGEQYF	TGTGCCAGCAGCTTAGAAAGCGGGAGGGGCGAGCAGTACTTC
TRBV7-2	TRBJ2-6	-	-	CASSRCFDLDKSRANVLTF	TGTGCCAGCAGCCGTTGTTTCGATCTCGACAAAAGTCGGGCCAACGTCCTGACTTTC
TRBV19	TRBJ2-2	TRBD2	-	CASSRTSGSVGELFF	TGTGCCAGTAGTAGGACTAGCGGGAGCGTCGGGGAGCTGTTTTTT
TRBV28	TRBJ2-1	-	-	CASSLKARGDYEQFF	TGTGCCAGCAGTTTAAAGGCTAGAGGTGACTATGAGCAGTTCTTC
TRBV18	TRBJ1-3	-	-	CASSEGHPSGNTIYF	TGTGCCAGCTCAGAGGGACACCCCTCTGGAAACACCATATATTTT
TRBV5-1	TRBJ2-7	TRBD1	-	CASSIGTGRGEQYF	TGCGCCAGCAGCATCGGGACAGGGCGGGGCGAGCAGTACTTC